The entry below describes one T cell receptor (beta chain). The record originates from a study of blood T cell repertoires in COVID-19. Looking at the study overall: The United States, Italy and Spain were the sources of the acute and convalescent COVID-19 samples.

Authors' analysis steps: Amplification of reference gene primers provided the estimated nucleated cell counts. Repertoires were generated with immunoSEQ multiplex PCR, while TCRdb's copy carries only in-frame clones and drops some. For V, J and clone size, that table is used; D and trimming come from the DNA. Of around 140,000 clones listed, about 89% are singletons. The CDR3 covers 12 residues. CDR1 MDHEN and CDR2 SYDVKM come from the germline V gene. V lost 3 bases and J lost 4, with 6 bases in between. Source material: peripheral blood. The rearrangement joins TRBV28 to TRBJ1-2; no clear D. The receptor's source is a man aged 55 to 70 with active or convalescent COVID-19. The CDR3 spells CASSFGGYGYTF. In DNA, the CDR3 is TGTGCCAGCAGTTTCGGCGGCTATGGCTACACCTTC.